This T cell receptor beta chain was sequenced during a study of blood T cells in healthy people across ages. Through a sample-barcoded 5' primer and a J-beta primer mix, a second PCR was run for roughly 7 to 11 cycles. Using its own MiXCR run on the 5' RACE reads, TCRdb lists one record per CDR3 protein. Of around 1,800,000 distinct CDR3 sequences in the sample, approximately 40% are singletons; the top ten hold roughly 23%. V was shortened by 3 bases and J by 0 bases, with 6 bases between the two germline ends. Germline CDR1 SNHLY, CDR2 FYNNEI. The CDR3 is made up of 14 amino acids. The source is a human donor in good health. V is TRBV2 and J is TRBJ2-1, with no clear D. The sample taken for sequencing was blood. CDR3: CASSDRNSYNEQFF. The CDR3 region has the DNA TGTGCCAGCAGTGACCGAAACTCCTACAATGAGCAGTTCTTC.